Listed below are T cell receptor beta chains from one sample, sequenced in a study of shared clonotypes between healthy human individuals. Repertoires were generated with immunoSEQ multiplex PCR, while TCRdb's copy carries only in-frame clones and drops some. The table has over a million clones, more than 95% seen once; the top ten hold approximately 1.1%. Sequencing was performed on naive CD4+ T cells sorted from blood. Every receptor here comes from a young man in good health. Both conserved end residues are part of each CDR3. A D gene is named only where the DNA matches it firmly. Not every row has a clone size; where given, it reads once, few, many or a size class.

D,V,size,J,CDR3,DNA
NA,TRBV7-2,NA,TRBJ2-1,CASRGGLPSSYNEQFF,TGTGCCAGCAGGGGTGGACTGCCCAGCTCCTACAATGAGCAGTTCTTC
NA,TRBV7-9,few,TRBJ2-1,CASSLGQRKYNEQFF,TGTGCCAGCAGCTTAGGCCAGCGGAAGTACAATGAGCAGTTCTTC
NA,TRBV10-3,NA,TRBJ2-7,CAISESYPDGNSYEQYF,TGTGCCATCAGTGAGTCTTACCCCGACGGAAACTCCTACGAGCAGTACTTC
NA,TRBV18,NA,TRBJ2-2,CASSPLDTGELFF,TGTGCCAGCTCACCACTGGACACCGGGGAGCTGTTTTTT
TRBD2,TRBV28,NA,TRBJ2-1,CASSFAGVYNEQFF,TGTGCCAGCAGTTTTGCGGGAGTCTACAATGAGCAGTTCTTC
NA,TRBV9,NA,TRBJ1-1,CASSPSGHHEAFF,TGTGCCAGCAGCCCCTCGGGACATCATGAAGCTTTCTTT
NA,TRBV9,NA,TRBJ2-7,CASSVGPDSYEQYF,TGTGCCAGCAGCGTAGGGCCCGACAGCTACGAGCAGTACTTC
TRBD1,TRBV5-5,NA,TRBJ1-2,CASSPGQGDLGSYGYTF,TGTGCCAGCAGCCCGGGACAGGGGGACCTAGGAAGCTATGGCTACACCTTC
TRBD2,TRBV5-1,NA,TRBJ2-5,CASSLDDLAGGQETQYF,TGCGCCAGCAGCTTGGATGACCTAGCGGGAGGTCAAGAGACCCAGTACTTC
NA,TRBV7-3,NA,TRBJ2-5,CASSSLISETQYF,TGTGCCAGCAGTTCACTCATTTCGGAGACCCAGTACTTC
TRBD2,TRBV7-2,NA,TRBJ2-1,CASSSRLALSSYNEQFF,TGTGCCAGCAGCTCACGACTAGCCCTAAGCTCCTACAATGAGCAGTTCTTC
TRBD1,TRBV10-2,NA,TRBJ2-3,CASRPGTLTQGGTDTQYF,TGCGCCAGCAGGCCCGGGACACTAACCCAGGGGGGCACAGATACGCAGTATTTT
NA,TRBV28,NA,TRBJ2-7,CASSGVADYEQYF,TGTGCCAGCAGTGGGGTAGCGGACTACGAGCAGTACTTC
TRBD1,TRBV14,NA,TRBJ1-4,CASSQGGTGYNEKLFF,TGTGCCAGCAGCCAAGGGGGGACAGGTTATAATGAAAAACTGTTTTTT
TRBD2,TRBV28,NA,TRBJ2-7,CASSSRLAGDLYEQYF,TGTGCCAGCAGCTCGAGACTAGCGGGAGACCTCTACGAGCAGTACTTC
TRBD2,TRBV28,NA,TRBJ2-7,CASSFLAGTYEQYF,TGTGCCAGCAGTTTCCTAGCGGGAACATACGAGCAGTACTTC